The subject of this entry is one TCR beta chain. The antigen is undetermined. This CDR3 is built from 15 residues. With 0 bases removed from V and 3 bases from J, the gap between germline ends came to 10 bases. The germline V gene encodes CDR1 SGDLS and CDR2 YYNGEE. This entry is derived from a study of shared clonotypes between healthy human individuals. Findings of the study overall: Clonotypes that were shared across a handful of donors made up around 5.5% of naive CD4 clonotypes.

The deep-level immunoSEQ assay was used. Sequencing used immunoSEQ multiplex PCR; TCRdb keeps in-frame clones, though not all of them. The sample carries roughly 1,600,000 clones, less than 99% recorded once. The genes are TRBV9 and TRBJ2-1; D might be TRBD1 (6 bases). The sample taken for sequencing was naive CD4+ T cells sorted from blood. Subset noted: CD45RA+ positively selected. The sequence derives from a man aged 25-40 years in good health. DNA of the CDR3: TGTGCCAGCAGCGTAGGAACAGGGTACTACAATGAGCAGTTCTTC. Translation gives CASSVGTGYYNEQFF.